This T cell receptor beta chain was sequenced during a study of cytomegalovirus exposure and HLA in healthy donors. Study-level findings and limits: A later analysis showed TCR association rates differing by HLA locus, peaking at DRB1 and lowest at HLA-C. HLA alleles were associated with 16,000 or so TCR beta sequences in a later analysis at 0.05 false discovery rate. The productive fraction for most TCR beta V segments was about 87% or about 30% in an earlier analysis.

13 Jbeta primers and 60 Vbeta primers were used for the PCR. The repertoire was sequenced with immunoSEQ multiplex PCR; TCRdb's copy has only in-frame clones and lacks some. Of 130,000 to 150,000 clones in the sample, 65% to 80% were seen once. After removal of 8 bases from V and 3 bases from J, the junction contained 2 bases not matched to a gene. Looked up from germline, CDR1 is SGHRS and CDR2 is YFSETQ. The CDR3 extends over 11 amino acids. A note on this clone: Its antigen is as yet unknown.

The sequenced sample consisted of PBMCs. This chain connects TRBV5-1 to TRBJ2-7, with TRBD2 matching over 7 bases. The sequence came from a woman in her forties in good health and CMV-seronegative. DNA of the CDR3: TGCGCCAGTGGGGAGGGCTACGAGCAGTACTTC. It translates to CASGEGYEQYF.